The sequence of this T cell receptor beta chain was determined in a study of neurological immune-mediated disorders. TCRdb used MiXCR to reprocess the 5' RACE reads, holding one entry per CDR3 protein. The sample consists of tens of thousands of distinct CDR3 sequences, 2% to 3% of them appearing once. There are a few counts of this clonotype. The sequence came from a man in his fifties with multiple sclerosis. The sample consisted of PBMCs.

The CDR3 DNA is TGTGCCAGCAGCTTAAGTTTGCATGGGAGCTACGAGCAGTACTTC. Encoded protein: CASSLSLHGSYEQYF. V gene TRBV7-2 combines with J gene TRBJ2-7; D perhaps matches TRBD2 (5 bases). V lost 2 bases to trimming and J lost 3 bases, with 14 bases between them. This CDR3 is 15 amino acids long. CDR1 is SGHTA and CDR2 is FQGNSA in the germline V gene. Using reference TRBV7-2 and TRBJ2-7 for the parts outside the CDR3, the full variable domain is GAGVSQSPSNKVTEKGKDVELRCDPISGHTALYWYRQSLGQGLEFLIYFQGNSAPDKSGLPSDRFSAERTGGSVSTLTIQRTQQEDSAVYLCASSLSLHGSYEQYFGPGTRLTVT.